This entry lists 17 T cell receptor beta chains sequenced from one sample in a study of blood T cells in healthy people across ages. The use of a sample-barcoded 5' primer and a J-beta primer mix characterized a second PCR of roughly 6 to 11 cycles. TCRdb recomputed calls from the 5' RACE reads with MiXCR, one row per CDR3 protein. This sample has some 1.5 million distinct CDR3 sequences, with 40% to 45% found just once. Sample: blood. Source of these receptors: a woman under 30 in good health.

This clonotype was recorded a few times. The CDR3 DNA is TGTGCCAGCAGTACGCCGGGACTTAGTACAGATACGCAGTATTTT. This gives the protein CASSTPGLSTDTQYF. The gene calls are TRBV6-2 or TRBV6-3 and TRBJ2-3, with D possibly being TRBD2 (6 bases). The ends were cut back, 5 bases at V and 3 bases at J, with 15 bases in the middle. CDR1 and CDR2 (germline): MNHEY, SVGEGT. The CDR3 is made up of 15 amino acids.

V and J are TRBV13 and TRBJ1-2; D possibly corresponds to TRBD1 (6 bases). From germline, CDR1 is PRHDT and CDR2 FYEKMQ (reference sequence). Trimming cost V 5 bases and J 2 bases, with 15 bases left between them. The CDR3 has 15 residues. CDR3 nucleotide sequence: TGTGCCAGCAGCGAAGGGGGACGGCCCAACTATGGCTACACCTTC. It is translated as CASSEGGRPNYGYTF.

Comment on this clonotype: An end of the junction does not agree with germline; a read error may underlie this. V gene TRBV7-7 combines with J gene TRBJ2-1; the D gene is possibly TRBD1 (6 bases). The CDR3 is 13 residues long. In germline, CDR1 is SSHAT, CDR2 FNYEAQ (reference sequence). The CDR3 DNA sequence: TGTGCTAGCAGCAACGGTGGGGGCGCCGAGCAGTTCTTC. It codes for CASSNGGGAEQFF.

The chain joins TRBV9 to TRBJ1-4, with 7 bases aligning to TRBD1. CDR1 is SGDLS, CDR2 YYNGEE, per germline. The CDR3 sequence is 16 residues long. V lost 2 bases, J lost 5 bases, and 9 bases stayed unmatched. The CDR3 DNA reads as TGTGCCAGCAGCGTGGGACAGCAGGAATTAAATGAAAAACTGTTTTTT. Protein product: CASSVGQQELNEKLFF.

V and J are TRBV10-3 and TRBJ2-3, with D possibly TRBD1 on 6 matching bases. Germline V gene data show CDR1 as ENHRY and CDR2 as SYGVKD. This CDR3 comprises 14 residues. V lost 3 bases and J 5 bases, leaving 12 bases between the germline ends. CDR3 protein: CAISDVAGVDTQYF. For the CDR3, the DNA is TGTGCCATCAGTGATGTTGCAGGGGTAGATACGCAGTATTTT.

The rearrangement uses TRBV29-1 and TRBJ2-1, with 9 bases identical to TRBD2. The DNA end is a closer match to TRBJ2-7, so the J assignment may be wrong. The germline V gene encodes CDR1 SQVTM and CDR2 ANQGSEA. The CDR3 runs to 13 residues. The CDR3 spells CSLLAGAYNEQYF. The CDR3 nucleotides are TGCAGCTTATTAGCGGGGGCGTACAATGAGCAGTACTTC.

The V and J genes are TRBV20-1 and TRBJ2-7; D is undetermined. The J call may be in error: the DNA end matches TRBJ2-5 better. CDR1 and CDR2 (germline): DFQATT, SNEGSKA (reference sequence). The CDR3 totals 13 residues. This chain's CDR3 is CSASTPVPETQYF. For the CDR3, the DNA is TGCAGTGCTAGTACCCCAGTTCCGGAGACCCAGTACTTC.

The sample holds a few counts of this clonotype. V is TRBV28 and J is TRBJ2-7; 8 bases match TRBD1. The CDR3 runs to 15 residues. The V and J ends lost 6 bases and 0 bases, in that order; junction bases with no gene match: 7. Germline lookup yields CDR1 MDHEN and CDR2 SYDVKM. In DNA form, the CDR3 reads TGTGCCAGCAGGGGGACAGGTCGGAGCTCCTACGAGCAGTACTTC. Protein sequence: CASRGTGRSSYEQYF.

V gene TRBV5-1 combines with J gene TRBJ2-1, with D unclear. The CDR3 totals 16 residues. Germline V gives CDR1 SGHRS, CDR2 YFSETQ. V was clipped by 2 bases and J by 0 bases, with 12 bases between them. CDR3 region: CASSLPALSSYNEQFF. The CDR3 DNA reads TGCGCCAGCAGCTTACCCGCTTTAAGCTCCTACAATGAGCAGTTCTTC.

This clonotype was detected a few times. The V call is TRBV7-8, the J call TRBJ1-2; 7 bases map to TRBD1. The CDR3 is 17 residues long. The J segment lost 2 bases and the V segment lost 1 base, leaving 10 bases of the junction unmatched. Germline-derived CDR1 and CDR2 are SGHVS and FQNEAQ. The CDR3 nucleotides read TGTGCCAGCAGCTTAGGCCGGACAGGCTCGTTCAACTATGGCTACACCTTC. Encoded protein: CASSLGRTGSFNYGYTF.

The rearrangement links TRBV5-1 to TRBJ1-2; D unclear. In germline, CDR1 is SGHRS, CDR2 YFSETQ. This CDR3 contains 13 residues. With 4 bases removed from V and 6 bases from J, the gap between germline ends came to 13 bases. CDR3 sequence reads: CASSPTLNHGYTF. The CDR3 bases are TGCGCCAGCAGCCCGACCCTAAACCATGGCTACACCTTC. The entire variable domain, with the rest obtained from reference TRBV5-1 and TRBJ1-2, is as follows: KAGVTQTPRYLIKTRGQQVTLSCSPISGHRSVSWYQQTPGQGLQFLFEYFSETQRNKGNFPGRFSGRQFSNSRSEMNVSTLELGDSALYLCASSPTLNHGYTFGSGTRLTVV.

A few counts support this clonotype. This chain uses TRBV7-9 with TRBJ2-7, with 9 positions matching TRBD2. The CDR3 extends over 15 amino acids. The junction had 8 bases not matched to a gene; V was cut back by 4 bases and J by 4 bases. Germline V gene lookup returns CDR1 SEHNR and CDR2 FQNEAQ (reference sequence). The CDR3 DNA sequence: TGTGCCAGCAGCTGGGTAGCGGGAGAGAGGTACGAGCAGTACTTC. It specifies CASSWVAGERYEQYF. The full variable domain, rest sourced from reference TRBV7-9 and TRBJ2-7, is DTGVSQNPRHKITKRGQNVTFRCDPISEHNRLYWYRQTLGQGPEFLTYFQNEAQLEKSRLLSDRFSAERPKGSFSTLEIQRTEQGDSAMYLCASSWVAGERYEQYFGPGTRLTVT.

The chain is built from TRBV9 and TRBJ2-4; 7 bases agree with TRBD1. The J call is uncertain, as TRBJ2-7 better fits the DNA end. Germline values: CDR1 SGDLS, CDR2 YYNGEE. This CDR3 region has 14 residues. CDR3: CASSPLDRKYEQYF. Here the CDR3 DNA reads TGTGCCAGCAGCCCCCTGGACAGGAAGTACGAGCAGTACTTC.

This clonotype appeared a few times. The chain is built from TRBV24-1 and TRBJ2-7, with a possible D match to TRBD1 (6 bases). CDR1 KGHDR and CDR2 SFDVKD come from the germline V gene. The CDR3 consists of 13 residues. V was pared by 3 bases and J by 3 bases, with 8 bases between. The CDR3 reads CATSDPGDYEQYF. CDR3 coding DNA: TGTGCCACCAGTGATCCAGGGGACTACGAGCAGTACTTC.

This clonotype was picked up a small number of times. The genes are TRBV5-1 and TRBJ2-5, with TRBD1 identical over 9 bases. Germline V gene data show CDR1 as SGHRS and CDR2 as YFSETQ. This CDR3 comprises 15 residues. V trimming: 3 bases; J trimming: 4 bases; junction bases outside the gene matches: 7. Here the CDR3 reads CASSSPTGGSETQYF. As DNA, the CDR3 is TGCGCCAGCAGCTCGCCCACAGGGGGCTCAGAGACCCAGTACTTC.

The chain uses TRBV30 and TRBJ1-1, with D possibly TRBD1 on 5 matching bases. Germline values: CDR1 GTSNPN, CDR2 SVGIG (reference sequence). The CDR3 is 16 amino acids. The germline V and J ends were trimmed by 0 bases and 0 bases, with 14 bases remaining between them. The CDR3 loop reads CAWSVLDRVLNTEAFF. In DNA, the CDR3 is TGTGCCTGGAGTGTTTTAGACAGAGTTTTGAACACTGAAGCTTTCTTT.

The chain is built from TRBV7-9 and TRBJ2-3; D is unclear. Germline values: CDR1 SEHNR, CDR2 FQNEAQ (reference sequence). The CDR3 spans 14 residues. The V end lost 4 bases, the J end lost 0 bases, and 8 bases lay between the germline ends. Here the CDR3 reads CASSSPVSTDTQYF. Written as DNA, the CDR3 is TGTGCCAGCAGCTCCCCCGTTAGCACAGATACGCAGTATTTT.